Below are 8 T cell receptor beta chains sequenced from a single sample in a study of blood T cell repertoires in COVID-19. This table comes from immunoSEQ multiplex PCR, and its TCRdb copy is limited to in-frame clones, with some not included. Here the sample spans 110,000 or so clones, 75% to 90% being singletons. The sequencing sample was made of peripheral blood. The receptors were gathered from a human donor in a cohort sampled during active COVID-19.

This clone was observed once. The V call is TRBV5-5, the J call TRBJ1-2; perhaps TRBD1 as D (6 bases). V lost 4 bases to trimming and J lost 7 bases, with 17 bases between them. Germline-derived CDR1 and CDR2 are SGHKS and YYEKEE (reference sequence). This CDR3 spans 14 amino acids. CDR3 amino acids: CASSRGGGSGGYTF. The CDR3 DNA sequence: TGTGCCAGCAGCAGGGGGGGTGGTTCAGGTGGCTACACCTTC.

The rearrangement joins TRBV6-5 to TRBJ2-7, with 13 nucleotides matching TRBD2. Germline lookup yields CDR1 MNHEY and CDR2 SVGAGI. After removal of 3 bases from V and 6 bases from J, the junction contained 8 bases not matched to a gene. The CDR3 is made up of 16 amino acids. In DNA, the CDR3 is TGTGCCAGCAGTTATAGTTGGACTAGCGGGAGCGGCGAGCAGTACTTC. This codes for CASSYSWTSGSGEQYF.

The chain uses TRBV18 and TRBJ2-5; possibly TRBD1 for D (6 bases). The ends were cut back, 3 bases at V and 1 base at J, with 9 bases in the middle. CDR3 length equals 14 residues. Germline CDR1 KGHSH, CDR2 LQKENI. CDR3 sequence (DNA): TGTGCCAGCTCACCTACGACAGGCCAAGAGACCCAGTACTTC. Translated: CASSPTTGQETQYF.

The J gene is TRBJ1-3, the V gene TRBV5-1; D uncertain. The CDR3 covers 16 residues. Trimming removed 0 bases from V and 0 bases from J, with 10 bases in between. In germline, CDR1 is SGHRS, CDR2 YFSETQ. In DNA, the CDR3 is TGCGCCAGCAGCTTGGCCCCTGTAGACTCTGGAAACACCATATATTTT. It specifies CASSLAPVDSGNTIYF.

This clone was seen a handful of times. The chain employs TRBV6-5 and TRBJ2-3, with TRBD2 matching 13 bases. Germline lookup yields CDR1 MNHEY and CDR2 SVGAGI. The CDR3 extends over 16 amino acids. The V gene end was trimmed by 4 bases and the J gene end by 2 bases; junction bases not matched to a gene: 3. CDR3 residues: CASSLGLAGSTDTQYF. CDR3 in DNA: TGTGCCAGCAGTTTGGGACTAGCGGGATCCACAGATACGCAGTATTTT.

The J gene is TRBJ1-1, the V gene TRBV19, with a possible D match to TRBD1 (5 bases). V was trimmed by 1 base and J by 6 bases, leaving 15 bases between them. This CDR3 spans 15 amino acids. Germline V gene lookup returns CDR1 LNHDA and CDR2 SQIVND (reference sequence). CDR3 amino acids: CASSIGPGRGPEAFF. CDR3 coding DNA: TGTGCCAGTAGTATAGGACCGGGGCGGGGACCTGAAGCTTTCTTT.

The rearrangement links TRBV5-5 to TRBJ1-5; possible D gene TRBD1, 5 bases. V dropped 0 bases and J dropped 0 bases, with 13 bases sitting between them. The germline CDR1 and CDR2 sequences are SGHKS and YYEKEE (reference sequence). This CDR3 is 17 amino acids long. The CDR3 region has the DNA TGTGCCAGCAGCTTGGTCCTTGGGGGGAATAGCAATCAGCCCCAGCATTTT. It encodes CASSLVLGGNSNQPQHF.

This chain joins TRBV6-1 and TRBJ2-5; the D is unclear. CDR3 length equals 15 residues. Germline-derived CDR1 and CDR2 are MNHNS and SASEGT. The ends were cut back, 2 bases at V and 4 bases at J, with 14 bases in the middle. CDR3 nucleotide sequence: TGTGCCAGCAGTGAATTTCCGGTCCTCGGAGAGACCCAGTACTTC. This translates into CASSEFPVLGETQYF.